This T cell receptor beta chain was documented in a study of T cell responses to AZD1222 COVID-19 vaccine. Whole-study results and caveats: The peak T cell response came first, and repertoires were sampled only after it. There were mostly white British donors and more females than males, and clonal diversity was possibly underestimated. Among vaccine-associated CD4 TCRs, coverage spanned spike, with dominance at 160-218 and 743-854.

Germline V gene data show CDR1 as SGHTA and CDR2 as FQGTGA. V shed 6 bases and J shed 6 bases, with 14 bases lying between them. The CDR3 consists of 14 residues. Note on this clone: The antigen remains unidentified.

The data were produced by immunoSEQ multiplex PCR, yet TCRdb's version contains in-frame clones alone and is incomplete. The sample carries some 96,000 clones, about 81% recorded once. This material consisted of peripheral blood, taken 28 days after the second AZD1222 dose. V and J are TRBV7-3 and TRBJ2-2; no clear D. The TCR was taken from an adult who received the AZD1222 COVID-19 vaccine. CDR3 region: CASSRTKGSGELFF. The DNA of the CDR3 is TGTGCCAGCAGTAGAACCAAGGGTTCCGGGGAGCTGTTTTTT.